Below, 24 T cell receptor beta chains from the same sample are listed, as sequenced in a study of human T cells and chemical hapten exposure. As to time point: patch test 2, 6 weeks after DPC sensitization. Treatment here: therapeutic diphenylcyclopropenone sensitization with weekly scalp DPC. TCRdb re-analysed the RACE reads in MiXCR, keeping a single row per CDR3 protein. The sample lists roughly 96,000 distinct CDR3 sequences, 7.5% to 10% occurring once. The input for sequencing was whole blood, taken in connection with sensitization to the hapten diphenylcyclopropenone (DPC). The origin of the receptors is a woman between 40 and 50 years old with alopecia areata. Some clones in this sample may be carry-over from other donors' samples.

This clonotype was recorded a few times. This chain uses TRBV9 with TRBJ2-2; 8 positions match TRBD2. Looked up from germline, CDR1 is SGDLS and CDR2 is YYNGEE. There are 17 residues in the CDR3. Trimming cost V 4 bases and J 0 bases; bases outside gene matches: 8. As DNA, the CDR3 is TGTGCCAGCAGCCCCCCCCCGGGACTAGCGAACACCGGGGAGCTGTTTTTT. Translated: CASSPPPGLANTGELFF.

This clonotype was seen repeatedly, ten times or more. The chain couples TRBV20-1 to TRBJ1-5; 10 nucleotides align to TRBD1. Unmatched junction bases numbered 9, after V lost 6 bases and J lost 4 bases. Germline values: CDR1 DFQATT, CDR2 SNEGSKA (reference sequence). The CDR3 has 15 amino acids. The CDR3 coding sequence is TGCAGTGCAGGGACAGGGGAGTCACGAAATCAGCCCCAGCATTTT. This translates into CSAGTGESRNQPQHF.

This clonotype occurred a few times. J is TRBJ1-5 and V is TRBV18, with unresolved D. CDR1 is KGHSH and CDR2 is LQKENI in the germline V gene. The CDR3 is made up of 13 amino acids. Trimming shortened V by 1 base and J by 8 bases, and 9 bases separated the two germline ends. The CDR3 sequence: CASSPLEGEPQHF. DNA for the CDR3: TGTGCCAGCTCACCACTAGAGGGTGAGCCCCAGCATTTT. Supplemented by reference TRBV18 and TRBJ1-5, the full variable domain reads NAGVMQNPRHLVRRRGQEARLRCSPMKGHSHVYWYRQLPEEGLKFMVYLQKENIIDESGMPKERFSAEFPKEGPSILRIQQVVRGDSAAYFCASSPLEGEPQHFGDGTRLSIL.

CDR3 in DNA: TGTGCCAGCAGCTTAGGCGGCAACCTGGATAGGGAGACCCAGTACTTC. Translated, it gives CASSLGGNLDRETQYF. This chain uses TRBV13 with TRBJ2-5; D uncertain. Trimming left V 0 bases short and J 5 bases short, with 16 bases between. The CDR3 runs to 16 residues. Germline lookup yields CDR1 PRHDT and CDR2 FYEKMQ (reference sequence).

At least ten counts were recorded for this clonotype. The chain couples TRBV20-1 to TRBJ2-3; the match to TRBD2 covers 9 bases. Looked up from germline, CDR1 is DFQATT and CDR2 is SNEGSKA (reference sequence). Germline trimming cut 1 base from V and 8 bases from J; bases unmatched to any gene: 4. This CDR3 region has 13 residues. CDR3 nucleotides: TGCAGTGCTAGAGTAGCGGGAGAGGGTACGCAGTATTTT. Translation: CSARVAGEGTQYF.

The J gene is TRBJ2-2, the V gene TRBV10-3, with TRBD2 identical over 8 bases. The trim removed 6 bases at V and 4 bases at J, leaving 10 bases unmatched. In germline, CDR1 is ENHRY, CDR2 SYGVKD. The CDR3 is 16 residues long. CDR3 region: CAIRTAGGRFTGELFF. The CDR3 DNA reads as TGTGCCATCAGGACCGCCGGCGGGAGGTTCACCGGGGAGCTGTTTTTT.

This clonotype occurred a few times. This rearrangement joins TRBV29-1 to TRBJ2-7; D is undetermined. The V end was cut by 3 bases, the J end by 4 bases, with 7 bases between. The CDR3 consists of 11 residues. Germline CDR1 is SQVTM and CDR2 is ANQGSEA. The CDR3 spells CSVEAGYEQYF. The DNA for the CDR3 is TGCAGCGTTGAGGCTGGGTACGAGCAGTACTTC.

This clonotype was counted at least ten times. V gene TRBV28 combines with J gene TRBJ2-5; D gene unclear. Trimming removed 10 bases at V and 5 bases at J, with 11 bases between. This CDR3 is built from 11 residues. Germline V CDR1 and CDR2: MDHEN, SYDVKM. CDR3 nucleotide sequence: TGTGCCACAGACACCCATGAGACCCAGTACTTC. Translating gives CATDTHETQYF.

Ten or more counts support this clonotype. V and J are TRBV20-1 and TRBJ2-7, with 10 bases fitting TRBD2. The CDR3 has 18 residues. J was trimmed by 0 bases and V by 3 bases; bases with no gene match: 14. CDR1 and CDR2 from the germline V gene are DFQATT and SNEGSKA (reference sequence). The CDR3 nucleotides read TGCAGTGCTAGTGACCTGTGGACTAGCGGACTTAGCTCCTACGAGCAGTACTTC. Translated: CSASDLWTSGLSSYEQYF.

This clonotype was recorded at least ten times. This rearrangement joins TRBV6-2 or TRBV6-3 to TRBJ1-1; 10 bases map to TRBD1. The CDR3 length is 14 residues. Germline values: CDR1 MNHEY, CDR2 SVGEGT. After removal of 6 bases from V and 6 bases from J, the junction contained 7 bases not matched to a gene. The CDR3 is CASRSGTGASEAFF. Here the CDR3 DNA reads TGTGCCAGCAGAAGCGGGACAGGGGCCTCTGAAGCTTTCTTT.

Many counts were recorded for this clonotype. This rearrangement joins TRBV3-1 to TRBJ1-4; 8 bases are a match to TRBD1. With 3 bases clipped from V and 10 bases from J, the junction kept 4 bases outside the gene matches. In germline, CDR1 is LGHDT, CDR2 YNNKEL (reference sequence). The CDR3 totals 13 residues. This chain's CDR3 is CASSQQTGAKLFF. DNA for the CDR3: TGTGCCAGCAGCCAGCAGACAGGGGCAAAACTGTTTTTT.

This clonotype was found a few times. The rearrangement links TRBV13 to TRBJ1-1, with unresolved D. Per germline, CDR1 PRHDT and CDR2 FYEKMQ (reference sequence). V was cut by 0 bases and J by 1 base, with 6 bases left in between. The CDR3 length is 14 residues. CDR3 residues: CASSLGQWNTEAFF. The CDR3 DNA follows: TGTGCCAGCAGCTTAGGCCAATGGAACACTGAAGCTTTCTTT.

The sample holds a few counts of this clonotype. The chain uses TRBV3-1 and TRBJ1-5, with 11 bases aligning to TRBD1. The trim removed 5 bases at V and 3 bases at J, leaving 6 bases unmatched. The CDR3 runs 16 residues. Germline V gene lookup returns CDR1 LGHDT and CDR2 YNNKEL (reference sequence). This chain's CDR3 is CASSSRDRGTNQPQHF. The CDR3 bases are TGTGCCAGCAGCTCCCGGGACAGGGGGACCAATCAGCCCCAGCATTTT.

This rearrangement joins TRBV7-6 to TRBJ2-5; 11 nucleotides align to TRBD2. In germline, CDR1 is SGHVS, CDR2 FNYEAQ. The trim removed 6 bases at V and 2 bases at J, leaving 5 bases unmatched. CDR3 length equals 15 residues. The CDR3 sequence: CASRQLAGVQETQYF. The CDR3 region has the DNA TGTGCCAGCAGGCAACTAGCGGGGGTACAAGAGACCCAGTACTTC.

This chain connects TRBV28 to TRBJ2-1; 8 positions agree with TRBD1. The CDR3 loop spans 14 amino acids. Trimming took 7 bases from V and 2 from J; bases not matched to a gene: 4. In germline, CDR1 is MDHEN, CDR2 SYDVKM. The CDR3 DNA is TGTGCCAGCACTTCAGGGGGCGCCTACAATGAGCAGTTCTTC. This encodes CASTSGGAYNEQFF. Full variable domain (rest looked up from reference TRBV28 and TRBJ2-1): DVKVTQSSRYLVKRTGEKVFLECVQDMDHENMFWYRQDPGLGLRLIYFSYDVKMKEKGDIPEGYSVSREKKERFSLILESASTNQTSMYLCASTSGGAYNEQFFGPGTRLTVL.

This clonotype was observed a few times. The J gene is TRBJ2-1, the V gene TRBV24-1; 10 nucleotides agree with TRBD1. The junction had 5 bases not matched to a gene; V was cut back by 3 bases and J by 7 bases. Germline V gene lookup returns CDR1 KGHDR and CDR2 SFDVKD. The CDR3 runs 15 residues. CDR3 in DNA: TGTGCCACCAGTGATACGGGACAGGGGAGGAATGAGCAGTTCTTC. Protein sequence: CATSDTGQGRNEQFF.

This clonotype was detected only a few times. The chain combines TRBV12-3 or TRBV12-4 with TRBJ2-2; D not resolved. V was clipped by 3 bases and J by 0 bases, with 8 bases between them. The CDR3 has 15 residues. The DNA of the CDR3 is TGTGCCAGCAGTTTCACTTCCCCGAACACCGGGGAGCTGTTTTTT. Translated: CASSFTSPNTGELFF.

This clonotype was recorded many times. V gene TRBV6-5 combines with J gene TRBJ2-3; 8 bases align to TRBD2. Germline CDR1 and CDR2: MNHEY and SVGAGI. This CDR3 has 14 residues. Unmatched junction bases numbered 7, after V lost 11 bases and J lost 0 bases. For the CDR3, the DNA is TGTGCCGTAAGAACTAGCGGAAGCACAGATACGCAGTATTTT. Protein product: CAVRTSGSTDTQYF.

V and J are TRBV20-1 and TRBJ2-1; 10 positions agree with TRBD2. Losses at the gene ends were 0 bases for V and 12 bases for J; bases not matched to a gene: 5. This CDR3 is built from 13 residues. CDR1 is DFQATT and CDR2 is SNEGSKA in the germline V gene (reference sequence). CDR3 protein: CSAREVLAGVQFF. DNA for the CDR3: TGCAGTGCTAGAGAGGTCCTAGCGGGAGTGCAGTTCTTC.

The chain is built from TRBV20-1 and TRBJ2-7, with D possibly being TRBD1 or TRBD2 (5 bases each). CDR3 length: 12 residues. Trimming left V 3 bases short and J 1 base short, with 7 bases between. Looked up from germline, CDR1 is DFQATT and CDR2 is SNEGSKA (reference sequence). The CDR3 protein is CSARGPSYEQYF. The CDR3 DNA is TGCAGTGCTAGGGGACCGTCCTACGAGCAGTACTTC.

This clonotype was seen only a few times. CDR3 amino acids: CSAPNSGRLVYEQYF. The CDR3 DNA follows: TGCAGTGCACCGAATAGCGGGAGGCTGGTGTACGAGCAGTACTTC. The rearrangement joins TRBV20-1 to TRBJ2-7; 10 bases agree with TRBD2. The CDR3 consists of 15 residues. Germline trimming cut 6 bases from V and 4 bases from J; bases unmatched to any gene: 12. The germline V gene encodes CDR1 DFQATT and CDR2 SNEGSKA (reference sequence).

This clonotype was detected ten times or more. The CDR3: CSASALYTNTGELFF. In nucleotides, the CDR3 is TGCAGTGCTAGTGCACTTTATACGAACACCGGGGAGCTGTTTTTT. V is TRBV20-1 and J is TRBJ2-2, with D hard to call. The germline V gene encodes CDR1 DFQATT and CDR2 SNEGSKA (reference sequence). The V end was cut by 3 bases, the J end by 0 bases, with 11 bases between. The CDR3 runs to 15 residues.

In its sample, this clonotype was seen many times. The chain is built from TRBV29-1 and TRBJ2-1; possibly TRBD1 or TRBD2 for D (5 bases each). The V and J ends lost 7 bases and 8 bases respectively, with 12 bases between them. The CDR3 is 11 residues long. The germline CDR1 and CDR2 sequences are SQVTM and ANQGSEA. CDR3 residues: CSAPEGYEQFF. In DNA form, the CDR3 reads TGCAGCGCTCCCGAGGGGTATGAGCAGTTCTTC.

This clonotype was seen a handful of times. The CDR3 nucleotides are TGTGCCAGCAGCTCCGGGACTACCGCGGATACGCAGTATTTT. It encodes CASSSGTTADTQYF. The chain employs TRBV7-3 and TRBJ2-3; 7 positions match TRBD2. Germline V gene lookup returns CDR1 SGHTA and CDR2 FQGTGA. This CDR3 spans 14 amino acids. The trim removed 4 bases at V and 6 bases at J, leaving 7 bases unmatched.